This T cell receptor beta chain was captured in a study of shared clonotypes between healthy human individuals (dated by TCRdb to between 2020 and 2021). Notes on the research overall: A couple of women and three men aged 18 to 49 years were included in the cohort. Blood TCR repertoires of a handful of healthy adults were deeply sequenced to estimate repertoire size and the extent of clonotype sharing between individuals. To increase sequencing depth and limit assay-specific biases, TCR repertoire library preparation and sequencing were carried out by different laboratories using diverse techniques. Leukapheresis yielded between about 0.9 and 9.5 billion PBMCs per donor. Overall study outcomes, separate from this receptor: Sampling was restricted to blood, and TCR repertoires in tissues likely differ from the TCR repertoires found in blood. Pairwise subsampling indicated that sequencing depth was expected to affect the degree of clonotype sharing among donors. Because the study included only a small number of donors, the genetic and exposure-history diversity represented was limited.

This clone has a single count. Its antigen is currently not known. No clone much larger than this one lies a single base away; base qualities are absent. In the germline V gene, CDR1 corresponds to MNHEY and CDR2 to SVGAGI. Cut back by 5 bases and 5 bases, the V and J ends lie 18 bases apart. CDR3 length: 15 amino acids, cysteine to phenylalanine. Here the CDR3 DNA is all that survives: 45 bases in frame from base 1. TCR CDR3 regions were amplified from genomic DNA by multiplex PCR using the deep immunoSEQ assay. For each cell subset, the extracted genomic DNA was distributed evenly across all wells of several immunoSEQ 96-well plates, and each plate served as one replicate. For unsorted PBMC, roughly 330 ng of genomic DNA, equivalent to about 30,000 T cell genomes, went into each replicate PCR. Unsorted PBMC genomic DNA was sequenced across ten immunoSEQ deep assay plates. The purified libraries were quantified using a Qubit 3.0 fluorometer, sized with a Bioanalyzer 2100, and then quantified again using the KAPA Library Quantification kit. Every immunoSEQ 96-well plate was sequenced on a separate single-read 150-cycle Illumina NextSeq 550 flow cell. As for the original processing: The immunoSEQ output contained only junctional sequences without quality scores, so filtering could not match that applied to full-length reads. To assign V/J genes and CDR3, sequences were annotated using PyIR, a Python wrapper for IgBLAST v1.9, with IMGT germline references. Reads were filtered out if the reads had weak V/J assignments (E-value above 1e-6), no CDR3, stop codons, out-of-frame junctions, or ambiguous translated residues. A V3J clonotype was defined by an identical inferred V gene, J gene, and CDR3 amino acid sequence. Percentage overlap between repertoires was calculated by dividing the number of shared unique clonotypes by the size of the smaller repertoire. RTK rarefaction, the Chao1 estimator, and Recon v2.1 estimates of unobserved clonotypes were used to assess repertoire richness. TCRdb obtained this table from immuneACCESS and retained in-frame rearrangements with V and J assigned. These tables miss some clones; where compared with another copy, unresolved V genes account for less than half of the shortfall, and the remainder is unexplained. The V and J calls and clone size are taken from that table; D and trimming were inferred from the DNA. The sample records under 600,000 clones, around 80% of which are singletons. Around 12% of the sample comes from the top ten.

Healthy HIV-negative adults with no recently reported acute infections or vaccinations were included as donors. Every donor was a Caucasian adult living in Nashville, Tennessee, USA. For unsorted samples, tens of millions of PBMCs were counted and genomic DNA was extracted with the QIAamp DNA Blood Mini kit. Blood was obtained by leukapheresis, after which PBMCs were separated by Ficoll-Histopaque density gradient centrifugation and cryopreserved in liquid nitrogen vapor phase. Rearrangement joined TRBV6-5 to TRBJ2-5, with the D segment possibly TRBD1 or TRBD2, each aligning over 5 bases. The TCR originated in a middle-aged woman in good health. Some clones in this sample may be carry-over from other donors' samples. The sequenced sample consisted of PBMCs. The sequenced DNA is TGTGCCAGCAGTAACCGGGACCAATCGATGGAGACCCAGTACTTC. Translation gives CASSNRDQSMETQYF.